Listed here are 20 T cell receptor beta chains from one sample, sequenced in a study of shared clonotypes between healthy human individuals. Method: immunoSEQ multiplex PCR; TCRdb's copy keeps in-frame clones and lacks some. The sample shows fewer than 600,000 clones, 75% to 85% of them seen only once. The sequencing sample was made of PBMCs. These receptors were obtained from a woman between 40 and 50 years old in good health. Some clones in this sample may be carry-over from other donors' samples.

V is TRBV2 and J is TRBJ2-2; D is uncertain. Between the trimmed V and J ends, which lost 6 bases and 7 bases, there was a span of 6 bases. This CDR3 has 11 amino acids. The germline V gene has CDR1 SNHLY and CDR2 FYNNEI. This CDR3 is CASRGNGELFF. The CDR3 DNA sequence: TGTGCCAGCAGGGGCAACGGGGAGCTGTTTTTT.

This clone has at least ten counts. The sample carries other DNA sequences with the same CDR3. The J gene is TRBJ2-1, the V gene TRBV5-1; TRBD2 agrees at 10 bases. With V trimmed by 2 bases and J by 5 bases, 1 base remained unmatched. Germline CDR1 reads SGHRS; CDR2 reads YFSETQ. The CDR3 is made up of 14 amino acids. CDR3 in amino acids: CASSFLAGDNEQFF. The DNA of the CDR3 is TGCGCCAGCAGCTTTCTAGCGGGAGACAATGAGCAGTTCTTC.

V usage is TRBV27 and J usage is TRBJ1-5; 12 bases align to TRBD1. Germline CDR1 reads MNHEY; CDR2 reads SMNVEV (reference sequence). Losses at the gene ends were 6 bases for V and 2 bases for J; bases not matched to a gene: 11. The length of the CDR3 is 18 residues. The CDR3 sequence is CASSYTGTGGVGNQPQHF. The DNA of the CDR3 is TGTGCCAGCAGCTACACCGGGACAGGGGGCGTGGGCAATCAGCCCCAGCATTTT.

The CDR3 loop reads CASSETDRDNQPQHF. In DNA form, the CDR3 reads TGTGCCAGCAGCGAAACCGACAGGGATAATCAGCCCCAGCATTTT. The gene calls are TRBV9 and TRBJ1-5, with 7 bases lining up with TRBD1. Trimming cost V 3 bases and J 4 bases; bases outside gene matches: 7. The CDR3 is made up of 15 amino acids. Germline V CDR1 and CDR2: SGDLS, YYNGEE.

This clone occurred many times. V usage is TRBV7-2 and J usage is TRBJ2-7; possibly TRBD1 for D (5 bases). Between the trimmed V and J ends, which lost 5 bases and 0 bases, there was a span of 8 bases. This CDR3 is 13 amino acids long. The germline CDR1 and CDR2 sequences are SGHTA and FQGNSA. The CDR3 coding sequence is TGTGCCAGCAGCCGGACACCCTCCTACGAGCAGTACTTC. This codes for CASSRTPSYEQYF.

The chain has TRBV6-5 and TRBJ1-2, with 8 bases that match TRBD1. V was clipped by 8 bases and J by 8 bases; unmatched bases: 13. Germline lookup yields CDR1 MNHEY and CDR2 SVGAGI. This CDR3 comprises 14 residues. This chain's CDR3 is CASGSGGGSGGYTF. CDR3 nucleotides: TGTGCCAGCGGCTCAGGGGGCGGGAGCGGGGGCTACACCTTC.

The V gene is TRBV30, the J gene TRBJ1-4; a possible D gene is TRBD1 (5 bases). Germline values: CDR1 GTSNPN, CDR2 SVGIG (reference sequence). V shed 5 bases and J shed 7 bases, with 17 bases lying between them. CDR3 size: 14 residues. CDR3 region: CAWGGGGVAEKLFF. The CDR3 DNA sequence: TGTGCCTGGGGAGGTGGGGGTGTTGCTGAAAAACTGTTTTTT.

The genes are TRBV5-6 and TRBJ2-1, with a possible D match to TRBD1 (6 bases). V lost 0 bases, J lost 12 bases, and 10 bases lay in between. Germline CDR1 SGHDT, CDR2 YYEEEE. The CDR3 loop spans 12 amino acids. CDR3 bases: TGTGCCAGCAGCTTGGGGCAGGGGTTGCAGTTCTTC. As protein: CASSLGQGLQFF.

V gene TRBV4-2 combines with J gene TRBJ2-1, with 9 positions matching TRBD2. This CDR3 contains 17 residues. Germline trimming cut 2 bases from V and 3 bases from J; bases unmatched to any gene: 8. Germline assignment: CDR1 LGHNA and CDR2 YNFKEQ. CDR3 DNA sequence: TGTGCCAGCAGCCAACGCCCTCTAGCGGGACTCTACAATGAGCAGTTCTTC. Translating gives CASSQRPLAGLYNEQFF.

J is TRBJ2-1 and V is TRBV5-6; 12 bases agree with TRBD2. In germline, CDR1 is SGHDT, CDR2 YYEEEE. V shed 4 bases, J shed 12 bases, and the junction held 8 bases outside the gene matches. This CDR3 has 14 amino acids. CDR3 in DNA: TGTGCCAGCAGCCTAGGGACTAGCGGGCAAAGGCAGTTCTTC. Residues: CASSLGTSGQRQFF.

This chain connects TRBV7-2 to TRBJ2-5; a possible D gene is TRBD1 (6 bases). Germline CDR1 SGHTA, CDR2 FQGNSA. Trimming pared 5 bases from V and 5 bases from J, leaving 15 bases between. CDR3 length: 14 amino acids. CDR3 amino acids: CASSRTGPRETQYF. DNA for the CDR3: TGTGCCAGCAGCCGAACAGGGCCGCGGGAGACCCAGTACTTC.

The rearrangement links TRBV6-1 to TRBJ1-1; maybe TRBD1 (6 bases). The V gene's germline CDR1 is MNHNS and CDR2 SASEGT. The CDR3 totals 14 residues. Trimming pared 0 bases from V and 3 bases from J, leaving 8 bases between. The CDR3 DNA reads as TGTGCCAGCAGTGAAGCGCAGGGGTACACTGAAGCTTTCTTT. Its translation is CASSEAQGYTEAFF.

This clone was seen just once. The chain couples TRBV9 to TRBJ2-2, with D perhaps matching TRBD1 (6 bases). This CDR3 contains 16 residues. V was pared by 3 bases and J by 8 bases, with 20 bases between. From germline, CDR1 is SGDLS and CDR2 YYNGEE. In nucleotides, the CDR3 is TGTGCCAGCAGCGGGAACCGGGACATTCTGGGTGGGGAGCTGTTTTTT. Translated, it gives CASSGNRDILGGELFF.

This clone was counted only a few times. The same CDR3 arises from other DNA sequences in this sample as well. V is TRBV27 and J is TRBJ2-7; TRBD2 agrees at 7 bases. Unmatched junction bases numbered 8, after V lost 5 bases and J lost 1 base. The CDR3 is made up of 15 amino acids. In germline, CDR1 is MNHEY, CDR2 SMNVEV (reference sequence). DNA of the CDR3: TGTGCCAGCAGTCCAGGGCCTAGCGGTTCCTACGAGCAGTACTTC. Translating it yields CASSPGPSGSYEQYF.

The count of this clone is one. The chain uses TRBV15 and TRBJ2-1; TRBD1 is a possible D gene (7 bases). Looked up from germline, CDR1 is LNHNV and CDR2 is YYDKDF (reference sequence). The CDR3 contains 17 residues. V was trimmed by 1 base and J by 0 bases, leaving 13 bases between them. In DNA form, the CDR3 reads TGTGCCACCAGCAGAGGGAGGGACAGCCGCTCCTACAATGAGCAGTTCTTC. The encoded protein is CATSRGRDSRSYNEQFF.

This sequence joins TRBV30 and TRBJ2-3; D is possibly TRBD2 (6 bases). The germline CDR1 and CDR2 sequences are GTSNPN and SVGIG (reference sequence). CDR3 length equals 14 residues. The V end lost 4 bases, the J end lost 0 bases, and 11 bases lay between the germline ends. The CDR3 reads CAWTGGASTDTQYF. CDR3 coding DNA: TGTGCCTGGACCGGGGGAGCAAGCACAGATACGCAGTATTTT. The full variable domain, its missing parts supplied by reference TRBV30 and TRBJ2-3, is SQTIHQWPATLVQPVGSPLSLECTVEGTSNPNLYWYRQAAGRGLQLLFYSVGIGQISSEVPQNLSASRPQDRQFILSSKKLLLSDSGFYLCAWTGGASTDTQYFGPGTRLTVL.

CDR3 protein: CAISEQGQGGEKLFF. CDR3 in DNA: TGTGCCATCAGTGAACAGGGGCAGGGGGGTGAAAAACTGTTTTTT. The chain joins TRBV10-3 to TRBJ1-4; TRBD1 agrees at 7 bases. After removal of 3 bases from V and 7 bases from J, the junction contained 8 bases not matched to a gene. The germline CDR1 and CDR2 sequences are ENHRY and SYGVKD. The CDR3 is made up of 15 amino acids.

J is TRBJ1-2 and V is TRBV5-6; D possibly corresponds to TRBD1 (5 bases). Trimming took off 4 bases at V and 1 base at J, with 11 bases between the two ends. The CDR3 runs 14 residues. CDR1 and CDR2 (germline): SGHDT, YYEEEE. This CDR3 is CASSETANNYGYTF. CDR3 DNA sequence: TGTGCCAGCAGCGAGACAGCTAATAACTATGGCTACACCTTC.

Only a few counts were recorded for this clone. The CDR3 region is CASSYQGQGQYGYTF. Here the CDR3 DNA reads TGTGCCAGCAGTTATCAAGGACAGGGCCAATATGGCTACACCTTC. J is TRBJ1-2 and V is TRBV6-6, with 8 bases lining up with TRBD1. Germline lookup yields CDR1 MNHNY and CDR2 SVGAGI (reference sequence). The trim removed 3 bases at V and 5 bases at J, leaving 8 bases unmatched. The CDR3 length is 15 residues.

The chain joins TRBV5-1 to TRBJ2-5, with D tentatively TRBD2 (6 bases). The CDR3 loop spans 15 amino acids. Trimming left V 0 bases short and J 4 bases short, with 13 bases between. Germline assignment: CDR1 SGHRS and CDR2 YFSETQ. CDR3: CASSLADYQRETQYF. For the CDR3, the DNA is TGCGCCAGCAGCTTGGCGGACTACCAGAGAGAGACCCAGTACTTC.